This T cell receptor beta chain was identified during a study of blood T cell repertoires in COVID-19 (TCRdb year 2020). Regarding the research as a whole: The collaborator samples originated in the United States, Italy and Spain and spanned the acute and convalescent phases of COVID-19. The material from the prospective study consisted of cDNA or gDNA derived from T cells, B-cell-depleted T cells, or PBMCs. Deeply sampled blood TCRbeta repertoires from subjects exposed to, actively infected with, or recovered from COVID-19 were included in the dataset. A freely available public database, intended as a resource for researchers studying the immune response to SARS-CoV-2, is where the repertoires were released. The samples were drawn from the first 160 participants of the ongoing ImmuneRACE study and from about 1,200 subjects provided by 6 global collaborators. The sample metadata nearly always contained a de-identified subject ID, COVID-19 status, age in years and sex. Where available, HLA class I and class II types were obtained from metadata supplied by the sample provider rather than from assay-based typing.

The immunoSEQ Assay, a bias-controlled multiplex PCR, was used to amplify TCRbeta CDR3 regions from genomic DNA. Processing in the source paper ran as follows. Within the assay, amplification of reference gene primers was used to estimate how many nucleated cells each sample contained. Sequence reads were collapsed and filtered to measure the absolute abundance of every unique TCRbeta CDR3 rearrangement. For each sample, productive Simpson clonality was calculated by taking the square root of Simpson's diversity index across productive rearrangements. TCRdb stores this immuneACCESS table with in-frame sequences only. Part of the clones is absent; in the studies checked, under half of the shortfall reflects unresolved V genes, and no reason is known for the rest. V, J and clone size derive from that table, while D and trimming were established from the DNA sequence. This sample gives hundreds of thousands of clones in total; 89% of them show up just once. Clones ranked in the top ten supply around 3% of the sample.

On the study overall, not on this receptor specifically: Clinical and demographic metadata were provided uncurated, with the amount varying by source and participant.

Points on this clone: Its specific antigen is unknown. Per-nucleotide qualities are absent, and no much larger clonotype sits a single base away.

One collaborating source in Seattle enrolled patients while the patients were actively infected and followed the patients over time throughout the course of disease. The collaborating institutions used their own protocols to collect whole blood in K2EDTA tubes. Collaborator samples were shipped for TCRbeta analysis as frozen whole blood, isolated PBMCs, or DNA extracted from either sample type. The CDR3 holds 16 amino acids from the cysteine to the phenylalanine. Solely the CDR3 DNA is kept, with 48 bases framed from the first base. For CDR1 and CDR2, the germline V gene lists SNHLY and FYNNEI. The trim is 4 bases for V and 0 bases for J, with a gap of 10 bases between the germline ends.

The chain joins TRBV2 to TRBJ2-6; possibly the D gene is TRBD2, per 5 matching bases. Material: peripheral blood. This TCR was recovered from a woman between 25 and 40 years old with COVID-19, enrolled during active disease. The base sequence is TGTGCCAGCAGTGTTCGACTAAACTCTGGGGCCAACGTCCTGACTTTC. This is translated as CASSVRLNSGANVLTF.